This T cell receptor (beta chain) was captured by sequencing in a study of T cells after yellow fever vaccination. In this sample, this clonotype turned up a few times. Its antigen is currently unknown. Study-wide points: When the response was secondary, it was weaker but reached its peak faster, day 5 versus 15. Once the booster was given, most primary-vaccination clones reappeared, at around 95% for CD4 and around 90% for CD8.

Germline assignment: CDR1 KGHSH and CDR2 LQKENI. The CDR3 runs to 14 residues. V was cut by 3 bases and J by 12 bases, with 21 bases left in between. 5'RACE template switching produced TCR cDNA carrying a universal primer site and UMIs. Each CDR3 protein is one row after TCRdb ran MiXCR on the 5' RACE reads. The table has 500,000 to 650,000 distinct CDR3 sequences, roughly 17% seen once. The sequence was obtained from a man aged 18 to 30 who received the YFV17D yellow fever vaccine. This chain joins TRBV18 and TRBJ2-7, with no clear D. Here the sequenced sample was PBMCs, taken less than 6 days after the first yellow fever vaccination. DNA of the CDR3: TGTGCCAGCTCACCCGACCCTACCTATGGGGTACTGTACGTC. It yields the protein CASSPDPTYGVLYV.